One sample yielded the 27 T cell receptor beta chains listed below, sequenced in a study of blood T cell repertoires in COVID-19 (dated by TCRdb to 2020 to 2022). Receptors were amplified or captured by the immunoSEQ multiplex PCR assay. Drawn from immuneACCESS, this table holds only the in-frame rearrangements with V and J called that TCRdb kept. Clones are partly lost; checked studies trace under half to an unresolved V gene and leave the rest unexplained. Across this sample there are about 210,000 clones, with around 80% seen only once. The biggest ten clones account for 7.2% of the sample. The sample consisted of peripheral blood. These receptors originate from a woman in her 70s with acute or convalescent COVID-19.

The chain links TRBV3-1 (or the pseudogene TRBV3-2) to TRBJ2-1; 9 nucleotides match TRBD1. From germline, CDR1 is LGHDT and CDR2 YNNKEL (reference sequence). This CDR3 has 15 amino acids. V lost 3 bases and J lost 4; bases outside the gene matches: 4. The CDR3 loop reads CASSHPGQGYNEQFF. In DNA form, the CDR3 reads TGTGCCAGCAGCCACCCGGGACAGGGATACAATGAGCAGTTCTTC.

This rearrangement joins TRBV4-3 to TRBJ2-2; D ambiguous. The germline V and J ends were trimmed by 2 bases and 6 bases, with 7 bases remaining between them. The CDR3 consists of 13 residues. Germline assignment: CDR1 LGHNA and CDR2 YSLEER. The CDR3 coding sequence is TGCGCCAGCAGCCAAACAGACGCCGGGGAGCTGTTTTTT. This translates into CASSQTDAGELFF.

This clone was observed a handful of times. The chain links TRBV4-1 to TRBJ2-5; 10 bases are a match to TRBD2. CDR1 and CDR2 from the germline V gene are MGHRA and YSYEKL. The V segment lost 0 bases and the J segment 6 bases; nucleotides outside the gene matches: 4. The CDR3 covers 15 residues. The CDR3 nucleotides read TGCGCCAGCAGCCAAGAAGCGGGGGGGCCGCAGACCCAGTACTTC. Protein: CASSQEAGGPQTQYF.

Written as DNA, the CDR3 is TGTGCCTGGAGTGTTCTCAGGGGTACAGAGACCCAGTACTTC. As protein: CAWSVLRGTETQYF. The chain carries TRBV30 and TRBJ2-5, with D perhaps TRBD1 (6 bases). CDR1 is GTSNPN and CDR2 is SVGIG in the germline V gene (reference sequence). V was cut by 0 bases and J by 4 bases, with 12 bases left in between. The CDR3 has 14 residues. The full variable domain, with the rest looked up from reference TRBV30 and TRBJ2-5, is SQTIHQWPATLVQPVGSPLSLECTVEGTSNPNLYWYRQAAGRGLQLLFYSVGIGQISSEVPQNLSASRPQDRQFILSSKKLLLSDSGFYLCAWSVLRGTETQYFGPGTRLLVL.

For the CDR3, the DNA is TGTGCCAGCAGCTTGAGTAAGCGGGGAAACACCGGGGAGCTGTTTTTT. Amino acids: CASSLSKRGNTGELFF. The chain recombines TRBV7-9 with TRBJ2-2, with 7 nucleotides matching TRBD2. The V gene's germline CDR1 is SEHNR and CDR2 FQNEAQ (reference sequence). This CDR3 is built from 16 residues. V shed 3 bases and J 2 bases; nucleotides not matched to a gene: 6.

The rearrangement uses TRBV4-1 and TRBJ1-5; weak D call: TRBD1 (6 bases). This CDR3 region has 15 residues. Germline V CDR1 and CDR2: MGHRA, YSYEKL. Trimming removed 0 bases at V and 11 bases at J, with 17 bases between. Here the CDR3 reads CASSQDSRTGSSQHF. The DNA of the CDR3 is TGCGCCAGCAGCCAAGATTCCCGTACAGGGTCGTCCCAGCATTTT.

The rearrangement uses TRBV10-2 and TRBJ2-1, with 9 bases identical to TRBD2. The CDR3 contains 15 residues. The J segment lost 7 bases and the V segment lost 3 bases, leaving 7 bases of the junction unmatched. Germline V CDR1 and CDR2: WSHSY, SAAADI. For the CDR3, the DNA is TGCGCCAGCAGTGATTGGCGGGGGGGCACGAATGAGCAGTTCTTC. Protein product: CASSDWRGGTNEQFF.

The chain couples TRBV4-1 to TRBJ1-1; no clear D gene. CDR3 size: 13 residues. Germline V gene sequence: CDR1 MGHRA, CDR2 YSYEKL. V was cut by 0 bases and J by 5 bases, with 7 bases left in between. The DNA of the CDR3 is TGCGCCAGCAGCCAAGAAGCGGGGACTGAAGCTTTCTTT. Amino acids: CASSQEAGTEAFF.

The chain links TRBV12-3 or TRBV12-4 to TRBJ1-5; D gene unclear. Between the trimmed V and J ends, which lost 5 bases and 7 bases, there was a span of 9 bases. CDR3 length: 12 residues. CDR3 coding DNA: TGTGCCAGCAGTCCCGGTCCCCAGCCCCAGCATTTT. It encodes CASSPGPQPQHF.

This clone has only a few counts. The J gene is TRBJ1-1, the V gene TRBV30; the D gene is possibly TRBD1 (6 bases). The V and J ends lost 8 bases and 6 bases respectively, with 16 bases between them. The germline V gene has CDR1 GTSNPN and CDR2 SVGIG (reference sequence). The CDR3 runs 12 residues. CDR3 sequence reads: CAHEQGSAEAFF. The CDR3 nucleotides are TGTGCCCACGAACAGGGTAGCGCTGAAGCTTTCTTT.

This clone has a handful of counts. This chain joins TRBV5-1 and TRBJ2-5, with D possibly matching TRBD1 (6 bases). The germline gives CDR1 SGHRS, CDR2 YFSETQ. This CDR3 is built from 15 residues. V dropped 2 bases and J dropped 4 bases, with 15 bases sitting between them. CDR3 loop: CASSLGDMLGETQYF. Written as DNA, the CDR3 is TGCGCCAGCAGCTTAGGGGACATGTTGGGAGAGACCCAGTACTTC.

This chain connects TRBV11-3 to TRBJ2-2; the match to TRBD2 covers 8 bases. Germline CDR1 SGHNT, CDR2 YENEEA. With 5 bases clipped from V and 3 bases from J, the junction kept 8 bases outside the gene matches. The CDR3 runs to 16 residues. The CDR3 DNA reads TGTGCCAGCAGCCCCGGGGGGGGGCAGGACACCGGGGAGCTGTTTTTT. This gives the protein CASSPGGGQDTGELFF.

V gene TRBV4-3 combines with J gene TRBJ2-2, with D possibly TRBD2 on 5 matching bases. CDR1 LGHNA and CDR2 YSLEER come from the germline V gene. Trimming stripped 1 base from V and 6 bases from J, with 6 bases between. The CDR3 is 13 amino acids. CDR3 nucleotide sequence: TGCGCCAGCAGCCAAGCCGGGGCCGGGGAGCTGTTTTTT. This sequence encodes CASSQAGAGELFF.

The CDR3 bases are TGTGCCAGCAGCTTGGAATTCTCGGACAGGGTTGATTCACCCCTCCACTTT. Encoded protein: CASSLEFSDRVDSPLHF. The V and J genes are TRBV5-8 and TRBJ1-6, with 8 bases that match TRBD1. CDR3 length: 17 amino acids. J gave up 8 bases and V 0 bases, and 10 bases lay outside the gene matches. Germline V CDR1 and CDR2: SGHTS, YDEGEE.

The chain is built from TRBV5-1 and TRBJ1-3, with TRBD1 matching 8 bases. The CDR3 consists of 16 residues. The junction had 5 bases not matched to a gene; V was cut back by 3 bases and J by 0 bases. Per the germline V gene, CDR1 is SGHRS and CDR2 is YFSETQ. CDR3 region: CASSWDRFGSGNTIYF. The CDR3 DNA reads TGCGCCAGCAGCTGGGACAGGTTTGGCTCTGGAAACACCATATATTTT.

This clone was observed a handful of times. V gene TRBV2 combines with J gene TRBJ1-2, with 7 bases fitting TRBD1. The germline CDR1 and CDR2 sequences are SNHLY and FYNNEI. V shed 8 bases, J shed 4 bases, and the junction held 10 bases outside the gene matches. This CDR3 spans 14 amino acids. This chain's CDR3 is CASLDRVDLYGYTF. CDR3 nucleotide sequence: TGTGCCAGCTTAGACAGGGTGGATCTCTATGGCTACACCTTC.

V is TRBV19 and J is TRBJ2-7; a weak D match, TRBD1 (6 bases). V lost 9 bases and J lost 4, with 16 bases in between. Germline loops: CDR1 LNHDA, CDR2 SQIVND (reference sequence). CDR3 length: 13 amino acids. The CDR3 loop is CASKTGAVYEQYV. DNA of the CDR3: TGTGCCAGCAAGACAGGTGCGGTATACGAGCAGTACGTC.

J is TRBJ2-2 and V is TRBV7-9; D gene unclear. The CDR3 has 12 amino acids. Trimming removed 8 bases at V and 3 bases at J, with 7 bases between. The germline CDR1 and CDR2 sequences are SEHNR and FQNEAQ (reference sequence). The CDR3 reads CASLTYTGELFF. In DNA form, the CDR3 reads TGTGCCAGCCTCACTTACACCGGGGAGCTGTTTTTT.

The chain carries TRBV29-1 and TRBJ2-7; 7 nucleotides line up with TRBD1. The V gene end was trimmed by 3 bases and the J gene end by 3 bases; junction bases not matched to a gene: 2. The CDR3 sequence is 12 residues long. CDR1 and CDR2 (germline): SQVTM, ANQGSEA. CDR3 DNA sequence: TGCAGCGTTGAGACAGGGAGCTACGAGCAGTACTTC. Translation gives CSVETGSYEQYF.

This chain uses TRBV6-5 with TRBJ2-7; the D is unclear. Trimming took off 5 bases at V and 6 bases at J, with 8 bases between the two ends. Per the germline V gene, CDR1 is MNHEY and CDR2 is SVGAGI. This CDR3 is 11 amino acids long. The CDR3 sequence: CASSHRSEQYF. The CDR3 region has the DNA TGTGCCAGCAGTCACAGAAGCGAGCAGTACTTC.

The V gene is TRBV6-2 or TRBV6-3, the J gene TRBJ2-1; D perhaps matches TRBD2 (6 bases). V lost 2 bases, J lost 5 bases, and 16 bases lay in between. CDR3 length equals 16 residues. Germline V gives CDR1 MNHEY, CDR2 SVGEGT. CDR3 bases: TGTGCCAGCAGTTACCGCCCGAGCGGGTTCGACAATGAGCAGTTCTTC. Its protein product is CASSYRPSGFDNEQFF.

This clone was detected only once. This chain uses TRBV18 with TRBJ1-2; 8 bases fit TRBD1. The CDR3 has 17 amino acids. Germline V gene data show CDR1 as KGHSH and CDR2 as LQKENI. V gave up 2 bases and J gave up 0 bases; unmatched junction bases: 8. In DNA, the CDR3 is TGTGCCAGCTCACCATATGGGCAGGGGGCCTCTAACTATGGCTACACCTTC. Its translation is CASSPYGQGASNYGYTF. The whole variable domain, remainder taken from reference TRBV18 and TRBJ1-2, is NAGVMQNPRHLVRRRGQEARLRCSPMKGHSHVYWYRQLPEEGLKFMVYLQKENIIDESGMPKERFSAEFPKEGPSILRIQQVVRGDSAAYFCASSPYGQGASNYGYTFGSGTRLTVV.

The rearrangement uses TRBV7-3 and TRBJ2-5; maybe TRBD2 (6 bases). The germline CDR1 and CDR2 sequences are SGHTA and FQGTGA. The CDR3 sequence is 15 residues long. Trimming took 5 bases from V and 3 from J, leaving 16 bases between them. The CDR3 sequence is CASSRAGGKEETQYF. The CDR3 DNA sequence: TGTGCCAGCAGCCGAGCGGGCGGAAAAGAAGAGACCCAGTACTTC.

This clone was observed a handful of times. The chain employs TRBV9 and TRBJ2-1, with D possibly being TRBD2 (5 bases). The V and J ends lost 2 bases and 0 bases respectively, with 12 bases between them. CDR1 is SGDLS and CDR2 is YYNGEE in the germline V gene. The CDR3 sequence is 16 residues long. Written as DNA, the CDR3 is TGTGCCAGCAGCGTCTTAACGGGGAGCTCCTACAATGAGCAGTTCTTC. Translation: CASSVLTGSSYNEQFF.

The chain links TRBV4-1 to TRBJ2-1; 9 bases are shared with TRBD1. V lost 2 bases, J lost 4 bases, and 6 bases stayed unmatched. The germline gives CDR1 MGHRA, CDR2 YSYEKL. The CDR3 spans 16 residues. The chain's CDR3 is CASSQPDRGWYNEQFF. For the CDR3, the DNA is TGCGCCAGCAGCCAACCGGACAGGGGTTGGTACAATGAGCAGTTCTTC.

The chain links TRBV30 to TRBJ1-4, with 9 bases matching TRBD1. The germline CDR1 and CDR2 sequences are GTSNPN and SVGIG (reference sequence). With 2 bases clipped from V and 5 bases from J, the junction kept 6 bases outside the gene matches. CDR3 length: 15 amino acids. The CDR3: CAWSYAGTGNEKLFF. CDR3 in DNA: TGTGCCTGGAGTTATGCCGGGACAGGGAATGAAAAACTGTTTTTT.

With regard to this clone: The sample contains more than one DNA sequence encoding this CDR3. This chain joins TRBV18 and TRBJ2-7; D is possibly TRBD2 (6 bases). The V end was cut by 2 bases, the J end by 5 bases, with 13 bases between. Per the germline V gene, CDR1 is KGHSH and CDR2 is LQKENI. The CDR3 is made up of 14 amino acids. CDR3 residues: CASSPVSGSDEQYF. CDR3 in DNA: TGTGCCAGCTCACCAGTAAGCGGGTCCGACGAGCAGTACTTC.